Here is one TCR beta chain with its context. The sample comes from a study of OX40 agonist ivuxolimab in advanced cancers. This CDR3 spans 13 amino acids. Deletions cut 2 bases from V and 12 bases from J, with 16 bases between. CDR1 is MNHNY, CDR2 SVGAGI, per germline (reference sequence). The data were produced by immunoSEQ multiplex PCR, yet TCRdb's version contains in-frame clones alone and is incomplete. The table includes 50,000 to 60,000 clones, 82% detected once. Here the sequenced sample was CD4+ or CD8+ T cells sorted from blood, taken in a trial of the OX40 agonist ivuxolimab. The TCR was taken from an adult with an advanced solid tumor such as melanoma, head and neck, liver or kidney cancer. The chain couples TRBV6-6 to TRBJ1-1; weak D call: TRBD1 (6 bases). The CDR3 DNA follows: TGTGCCAGCAGTTACCCAAGACCAGGGGAGACTTTCTTT. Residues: CASSYPRPGETFF.